This T cell receptor (beta chain) was sequenced during a study of blood T cell repertoires in COVID-19 (TCRdb year 2020). Context from the whole study: Collaborator samples came from the United States, Italy and Spain and covered acute and convalescent phases of COVID-19. The material from the prospective study consisted of cDNA or gDNA derived from T cells, B-cell-depleted T cells, or PBMCs. Deeply sampled blood TCRbeta repertoires from subjects exposed to, actively infected with, or recovered from COVID-19 were included in the dataset. A freely available public database, intended as a resource for researchers studying the immune response to SARS-CoV-2, is where the repertoires were released. Samples were obtained from the ongoing ImmuneRACE study (first 160 participants) and from over 1,000 subjects provided by 6 global collaborators. A de-identified subject ID, COVID-19 status, age in years and sex were almost always included in the sample metadata. Where HLA class I and class II types were available, the types were taken from metadata supplied by the sample provider, not from assay-based typing.

Each collaborating institution followed its own protocols to collect whole blood in K2EDTA tubes. For TCRbeta analysis, collaborators shipped samples in one of three forms: frozen whole blood, isolated PBMCs, or DNA extracted from either of those sample types. A note on this clone: Its antigen remains undetermined. Per-nucleotide qualities are absent, and no much larger clonotype sits a single base away.

Study-wide conclusions, independent of this receptor: The quantity of clinical and demographic metadata differed by source and by participant and was supplied without curation.

The CDR3 spans 15 residues, from the cysteine through the phenylalanine. Only the CDR3 part of the read is kept: 45 bases, read in frame from the first base. CDR1 and CDR2 are drawn from the germline V gene: SGHAT, FQNNGV. At the junction V is shortened by 5 bases and J by 10 bases; bases outside the gene matches: 10. The immunoSEQ Assay, a bias-controlled multiplex PCR, was used to amplify TCRbeta CDR3 regions from genomic DNA. As for the original processing: Nucleated cell counts per sample were estimated from amplification of reference gene primers within the assay. Sequence reads were collapsed and filtered to measure the absolute abundance of every unique TCRbeta CDR3 rearrangement. For each sample, productive Simpson clonality was calculated as the square root of Simpson's diversity index across productive rearrangements. Not all clones reach the TCRdb copy of this immuneACCESS table, which keeps in-frame sequences only. Checked studies attribute under half of the gap to unresolved V genes and leave the rest unexplained. The D gene and trimming were derived from the DNA, and the V and J assignments and clone size from that table. The sample records 110,000 to 150,000 clones, around 84% of which are singletons. Of the sample, 5% falls within the top ten clones.

The chain is encoded by TRBV11-2 joined to TRBJ1-6, with 8 middle bases fitting TRBD1. The specimen sequenced was peripheral blood. This TCR was sampled from a woman between 45 and 65 years old with acute or convalescent COVID-19. For the CDR3, the sequence is CASSPRTGTSSPLHF. The DNA reads as follows: TGTGCCAGCAGCCCGCGGACAGGGACTTCCTCACCCCTCCACTTT.